The 4 T cell receptor beta chains below all came from one sample that was sequenced in a study of OX40 agonist ivuxolimab in advanced cancers. The repertoire was sequenced with immunoSEQ multiplex PCR; TCRdb's copy has only in-frame clones and lacks some. The repertoire holds 55,000 to 70,000 clones, with roughly 80% as singletons. This specimen was CD4+ or CD8+ T cells sorted from blood, taken in a trial of the OX40 agonist ivuxolimab. These receptors all come from an adult with an advanced solid tumor such as melanoma, head and neck, liver or kidney cancer.

The gene calls are TRBV7-6 and TRBJ2-5, with TRBD2 identical over 11 bases. After removal of 5 bases from V and 5 bases from J, the junction contained 7 bases not matched to a gene. The CDR3 has 15 residues. Germline CDR1 and CDR2: SGHVS and FNYEAQ. The CDR3 loop is CASSPLAGGPETQYF. In nucleotides, the CDR3 is TGTGCCAGCAGCCCCTTAGCGGGGGGGCCTGAGACCCAGTACTTC.

Here the CDR3 reads CASSLIDGNYGYTF. CDR3 nucleotide sequence: TGTGCCAGCAGCTTGATCGACGGGAACTATGGCTACACCTTC. V usage is TRBV5-5 and J usage is TRBJ1-2; D remains ambiguous. Germline V gene data show CDR1 as SGHKS and CDR2 as YYEKEE (reference sequence). Trimming left V 1 base short and J 2 bases short, with 9 bases between. There are 14 residues in the CDR3.

CDR3 nucleotides: TGTGCCAGCAGTCACAGATCCGGCCCTTCACCCCTCCACTTT. It yields the protein CASSHRSGPSPLHF. The chain is built from TRBV6-6 and TRBJ1-6; no firm D call. Germline loops: CDR1 MNHNY, CDR2 SVGAGI (reference sequence). This CDR3 comprises 14 residues. Trimming stripped 5 bases from V and 9 bases from J, with 14 bases between.

This CDR3 is CASSLEGGGNEKLFF. The CDR3, as DNA: TGTGCCAGCAGCCTAGAGGGGGGCGGGAATGAAAAACTGTTTTTT. The chain recombines TRBV7-2 with TRBJ1-4; TRBD1 is a possible D gene (6 bases). V was cut by 5 bases and J by 5 bases, with 15 bases left in between. CDR3 length: 15 amino acids. CDR1 SGHTA and CDR2 FQGNSA come from the germline V gene. Drawing the rest from reference TRBV7-2 and TRBJ1-4, the complete variable domain is GAGVSQSPSNKVTEKGKDVELRCDPISGHTALYWYRQSLGQGLEFLIYFQGNSAPDKSGLPSDRFSAERTGGSVSTLTIQRTQQEDSAVYLCASSLEGGGNEKLFFGSGTQLSVL.